This section outlines one T cell receptor beta chain sequence together with its context. Ten or more counts support this clonotype. The target of this receptor is not known. It has no much larger one-base neighbor in the sample; base qualities were not kept. This sample was included in a study of CD8 T cells in ankylosing spondylitis (dated by TCRdb to 2016 to 2017). Some background on the complete study: The study profiled T cell receptor beta repertoires in healthy donors and ankylosing spondylitis patients to find disease-linked TCR variants. Peripheral blood was sampled, and synovial fluid was additionally collected from ankylosing spondylitis patients. In total, the full study cohort was made up of some 100 healthy donors and more than 20 ankylosing spondylitis patients.

From V the trimming removes 8 bases and from J it removes 5 bases, while the gene matches leave 8 bases of the junction unaccounted for. Spanning cysteine to phenylalanine, the CDR3 consists of 14 amino acids. CDR3 DNA only is kept here, 42 bases in frame from base 1. According to the germline V gene, CDR1 reads KGHSH and CDR2 reads LQKENI. Sequencer: Illumina HiSeq 2500. Quantitative 5'-RACE with molecular barcodes was used to prepare TCR beta libraries. The study's processing was this. A new computational method, built on a probabilistic model of VDJ rearrangement, was used to identify disease-linked TCR variants. TCRdb's own reprocessing of the public reads used fastp at Q25 and MiXCR and kept productive beta chains. Each CDR3 protein gets just one entry, which takes the most common genes and DNA from the rows behind it. TCRdb's processing, not the authors', yielded these V and J calls. This sample comprises 250,000 to 400,000 distinct CDR3 sequences, roughly 11% of them detected only once. The top ten constitute around 10% of the sample.

Points the paper makes about the study in general: The disease-linked clones were reported to be significantly enriched in matched synovial fluid samples from ankylosing spondylitis patients. The disease-linked clones had a CD8+ phenotype and were found at relatively low frequencies in peripheral blood. A TCR beta motif of several highly homologous amino acid variants appeared characteristic of blood from ankylosing spondylitis patients. Some of the motif variants had been reported before in the synovial fluid and blood of reactive arthritis patients, a finding that suggests common disease-initiation mechanisms.

Sequencing was carried out using blood, either unsorted or a sorted T cell fraction (not recorded which). The source is a female donor with ankylosing spondylitis or in good health (not recorded which). The chain was built from TRBV18 and TRBJ1-5, with 8 middle bases fitting TRBD1. The nucleotide sequence is TGTGCCAGCGCAATAGGACAGGGAGATCAGCCCCAGCATTTT. This yields the protein CASAIGQGDQPQHF.